The source of this TCR beta chain is a study of blood T cell repertoires in COVID-19. About the study: The origin of the acute and convalescent COVID-19 samples was the United States, Italy and Spain. PBMCs, B-cell-depleted T cells, or T cells were the source of the cDNA or gDNA that made up the material.

Authors' processing steps: It was from reference gene primer amplification that nucleated cell counts were estimated. Method: immunoSEQ multiplex PCR; TCRdb's copy keeps in-frame clones and lacks some. V and J calls and clone size are as listed in that table; D and trimming were resolved from the DNA. The sample consists of under 350,000 clones, approximately 85% of them appearing once. CDR3 length equals 16 residues. CDR1 is SGHRS and CDR2 is YFSETQ in the germline V gene. J lost 0 bases, V lost 0 bases, and 2 bases had no gene match. This receptor was obtained from a woman between 65 and 79 years old with acute or convalescent COVID-19. This chain uses TRBV5-1 with TRBJ2-2; 7 bases are a match to TRBD1. What was sequenced was peripheral blood. This CDR3 reads CASSLGDSPNTGELFF. Written as DNA, the CDR3 is TGCGCCAGCAGCTTGGGGGACAGCCCGAACACCGGGGAGCTGTTTTTT.